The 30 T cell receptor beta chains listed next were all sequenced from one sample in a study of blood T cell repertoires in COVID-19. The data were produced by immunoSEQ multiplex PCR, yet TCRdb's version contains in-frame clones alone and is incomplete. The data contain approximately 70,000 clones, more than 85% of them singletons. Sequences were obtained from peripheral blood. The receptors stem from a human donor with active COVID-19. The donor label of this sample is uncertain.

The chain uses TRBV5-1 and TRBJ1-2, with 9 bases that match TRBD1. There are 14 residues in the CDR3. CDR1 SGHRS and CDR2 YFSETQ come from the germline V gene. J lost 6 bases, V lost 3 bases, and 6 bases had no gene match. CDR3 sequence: CASSSTTGGDGYTF. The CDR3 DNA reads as TGCGCCAGCAGCTCAACAACAGGGGGCGATGGCTACACCTTC. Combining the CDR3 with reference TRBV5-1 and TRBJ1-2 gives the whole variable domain KAGVTQTPRYLIKTRGQQVTLSCSPISGHRSVSWYQQTPGQGLQFLFEYFSETQRNKGNFPGRFSGRQFSNSRSEMNVSTLELGDSALYLCASSSTTGGDGYTFGSGTRLTVV.

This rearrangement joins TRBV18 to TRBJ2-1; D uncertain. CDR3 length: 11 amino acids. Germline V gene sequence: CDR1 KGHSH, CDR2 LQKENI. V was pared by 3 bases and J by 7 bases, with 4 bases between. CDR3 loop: CASSPGNEQFF. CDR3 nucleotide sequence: TGTGCCAGCTCACCCGGGAATGAGCAGTTCTTC.

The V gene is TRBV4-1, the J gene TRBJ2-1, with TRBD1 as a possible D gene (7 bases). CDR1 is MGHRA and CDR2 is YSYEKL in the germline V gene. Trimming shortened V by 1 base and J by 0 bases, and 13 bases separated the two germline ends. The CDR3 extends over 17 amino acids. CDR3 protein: CASSQGQGGSSYNEQFF. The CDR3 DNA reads TGCGCCAGCAGCCAAGGGCAGGGGGGCTCCTCCTACAATGAGCAGTTCTTC.

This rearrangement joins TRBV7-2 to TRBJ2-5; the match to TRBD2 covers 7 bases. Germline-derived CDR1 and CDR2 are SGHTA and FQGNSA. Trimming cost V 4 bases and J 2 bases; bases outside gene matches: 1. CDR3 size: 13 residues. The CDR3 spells CASSYSGQETQYF. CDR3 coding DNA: TGTGCCAGCAGCTATAGCGGGCAAGAGACCCAGTACTTC.

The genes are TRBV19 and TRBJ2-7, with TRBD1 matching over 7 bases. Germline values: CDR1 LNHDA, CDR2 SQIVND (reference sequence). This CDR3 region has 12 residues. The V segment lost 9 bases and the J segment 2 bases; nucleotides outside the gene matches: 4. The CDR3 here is CASGDRAYEQYF. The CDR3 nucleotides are TGTGCCAGCGGAGACAGGGCCTACGAGCAGTACTTC.

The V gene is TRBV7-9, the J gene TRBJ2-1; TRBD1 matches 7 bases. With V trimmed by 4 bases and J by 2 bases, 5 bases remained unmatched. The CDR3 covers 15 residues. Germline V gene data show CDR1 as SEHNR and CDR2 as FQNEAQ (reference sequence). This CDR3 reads CASSYDRVPYNEQFF. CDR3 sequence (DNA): TGTGCCAGCAGCTACGACAGGGTACCCTACAATGAGCAGTTCTTC.

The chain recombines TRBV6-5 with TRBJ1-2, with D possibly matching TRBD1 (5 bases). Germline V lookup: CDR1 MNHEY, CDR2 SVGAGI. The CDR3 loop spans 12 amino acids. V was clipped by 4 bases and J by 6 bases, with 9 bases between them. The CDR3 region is CASSLDSDGYTF. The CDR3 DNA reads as TGTGCCAGCAGTTTAGACAGCGATGGCTACACCTTC.

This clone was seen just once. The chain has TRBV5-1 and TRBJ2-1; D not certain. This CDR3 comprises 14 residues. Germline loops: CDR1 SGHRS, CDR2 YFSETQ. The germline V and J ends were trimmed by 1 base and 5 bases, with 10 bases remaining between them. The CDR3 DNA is TGCGCCAGCAGCTTGCTGGCGGAGAACAATGAGCAGTTCTTC. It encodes CASSLLAENNEQFF. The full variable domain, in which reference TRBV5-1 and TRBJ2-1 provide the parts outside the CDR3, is KAGVTQTPRYLIKTRGQQVTLSCSPISGHRSVSWYQQTPGQGLQFLFEYFSETQRNKGNFPGRFSGRQFSNSRSEMNVSTLELGDSALYLCASSLLAENNEQFFGPGTRLTVL.

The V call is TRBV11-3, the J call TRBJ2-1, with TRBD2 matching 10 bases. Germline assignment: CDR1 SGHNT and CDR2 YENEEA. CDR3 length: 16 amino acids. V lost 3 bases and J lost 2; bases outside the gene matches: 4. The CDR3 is CASSLTGLAAYNEQFF. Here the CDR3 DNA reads TGTGCCAGCAGCTTGACAGGACTAGCGGCCTACAATGAGCAGTTCTTC.

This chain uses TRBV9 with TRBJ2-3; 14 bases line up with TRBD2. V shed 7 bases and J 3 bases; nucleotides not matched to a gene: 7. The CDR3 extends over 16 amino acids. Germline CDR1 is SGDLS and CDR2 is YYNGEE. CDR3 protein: CASQGLAGVGTDTQYF. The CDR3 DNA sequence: TGTGCCAGCCAGGGACTAGCGGGAGTAGGGACAGATACGCAGTATTTT.

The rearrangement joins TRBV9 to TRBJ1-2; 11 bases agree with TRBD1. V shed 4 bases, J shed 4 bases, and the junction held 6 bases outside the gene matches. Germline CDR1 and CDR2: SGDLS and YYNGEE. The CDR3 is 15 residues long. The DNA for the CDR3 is TGTGCCAGCAGCACCGGGACAGGGGGTGGCTATGGCTACACCTTC. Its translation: CASSTGTGGGYGYTF. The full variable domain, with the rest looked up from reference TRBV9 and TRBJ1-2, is DSGVTQTPKHLITATGQRVTLRCSPRSGDLSVYWYQQSLDQGLQFLIQYYNGEERAKGNILERFSAQQFPDLHSELNLSSLELGDSALYFCASSTGTGGGYGYTFGSGTRLTVV.

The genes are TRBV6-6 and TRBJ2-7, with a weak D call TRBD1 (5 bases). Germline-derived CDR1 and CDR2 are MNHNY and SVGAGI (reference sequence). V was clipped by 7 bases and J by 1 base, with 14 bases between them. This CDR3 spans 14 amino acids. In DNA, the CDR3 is TGTGCCAGCATCCTGGATGACAGTTCCTACGAGCAGTACTTC. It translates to CASILDDSSYEQYF.

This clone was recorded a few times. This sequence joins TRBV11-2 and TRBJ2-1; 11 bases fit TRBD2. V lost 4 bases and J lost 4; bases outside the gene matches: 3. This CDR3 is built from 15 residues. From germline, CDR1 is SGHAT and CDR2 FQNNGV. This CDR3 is CASSSGLAEYNEQFF. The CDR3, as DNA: TGTGCCAGCAGCTCGGGACTAGCGGAATACAATGAGCAGTTCTTC. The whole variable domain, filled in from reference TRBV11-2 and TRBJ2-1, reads EAGVAQSPRYKIIEKRQSVAFWCNPISGHATLYWYQQILGQGPKLLIQFQNNGVVDDSQLPKDRFSAERLKGVDSTLKIQPAKLEDSAVYLCASSSGLAEYNEQFFGPGTRLTVL.

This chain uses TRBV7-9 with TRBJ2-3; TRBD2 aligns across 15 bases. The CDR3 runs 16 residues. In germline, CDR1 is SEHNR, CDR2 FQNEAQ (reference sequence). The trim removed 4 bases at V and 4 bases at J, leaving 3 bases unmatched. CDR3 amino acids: CASSSRTSGRADTQYF. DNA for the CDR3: TGTGCCAGCAGCTCTCGGACTAGCGGGAGGGCAGATACGCAGTATTTT.

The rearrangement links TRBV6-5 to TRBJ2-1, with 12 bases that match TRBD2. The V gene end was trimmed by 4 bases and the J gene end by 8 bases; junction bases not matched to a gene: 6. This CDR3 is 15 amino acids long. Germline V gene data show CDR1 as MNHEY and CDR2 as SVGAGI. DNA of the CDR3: TGTGCCAGCAGTTTGACTAGCGGGAGTTGGGATGAGCAGTTCTTC. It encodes CASSLTSGSWDEQFF.

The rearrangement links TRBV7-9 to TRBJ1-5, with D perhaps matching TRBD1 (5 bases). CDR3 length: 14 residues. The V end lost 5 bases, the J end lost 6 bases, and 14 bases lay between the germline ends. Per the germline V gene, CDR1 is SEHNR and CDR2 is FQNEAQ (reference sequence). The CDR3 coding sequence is TGTGCCAGCAGCCAAGAAGGGGTCAGTCAGCCCCAGCATTTT. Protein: CASSQEGVSQPQHF.

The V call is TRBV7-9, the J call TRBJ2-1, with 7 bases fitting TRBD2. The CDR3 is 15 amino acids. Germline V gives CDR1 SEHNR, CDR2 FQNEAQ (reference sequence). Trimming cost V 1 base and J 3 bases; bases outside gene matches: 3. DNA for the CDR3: TGTGCCAGCAGCTTAGGCGGGAGCCGCTACAATGAGCAGTTCTTC. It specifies CASSLGGSRYNEQFF.

CDR3 protein: CASSQEGGSYEQYF. The DNA for the CDR3 is TGCGCCAGCAGCCAAGAGGGAGGGAGCTACGAGCAGTACTTC. The chain has TRBV4-3 and TRBJ2-7; TRBD2 matches 7 bases. The V segment lost 0 bases and the J segment 3 bases; nucleotides outside the gene matches: 2. The CDR3 covers 14 residues. Germline V gene data show CDR1 as LGHNA and CDR2 as YSLEER.

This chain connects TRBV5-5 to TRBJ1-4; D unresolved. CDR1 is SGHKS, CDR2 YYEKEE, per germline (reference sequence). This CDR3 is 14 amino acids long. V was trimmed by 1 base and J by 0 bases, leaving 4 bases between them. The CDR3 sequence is CASSLTATNEKLFF. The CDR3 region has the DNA TGTGCCAGCAGCTTGACAGCAACTAATGAAAAACTGTTTTTT.

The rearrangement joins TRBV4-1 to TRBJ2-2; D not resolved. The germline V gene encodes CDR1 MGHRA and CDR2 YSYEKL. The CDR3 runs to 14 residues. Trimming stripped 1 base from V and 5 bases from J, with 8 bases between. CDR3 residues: CASSQAFSTGELFF. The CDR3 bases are TGCGCCAGCAGCCAAGCCTTTTCGACCGGGGAGCTGTTTTTT.

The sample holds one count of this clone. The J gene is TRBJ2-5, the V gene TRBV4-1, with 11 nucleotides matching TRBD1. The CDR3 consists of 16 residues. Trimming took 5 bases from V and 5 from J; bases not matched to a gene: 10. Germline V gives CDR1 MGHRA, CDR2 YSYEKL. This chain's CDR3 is CASSRPGQGVVETQYF. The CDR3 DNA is TGCGCCAGCAGCAGACCGGGACAGGGGGTTGTGGAGACCCAGTACTTC.

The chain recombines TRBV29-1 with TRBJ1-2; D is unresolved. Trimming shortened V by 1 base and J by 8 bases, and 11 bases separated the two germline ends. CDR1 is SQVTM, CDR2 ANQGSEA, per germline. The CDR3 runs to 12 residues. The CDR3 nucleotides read TGCAGCGTTGAAGGCGGGCGAGGGGGCTACACCTTC. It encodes CSVEGGRGGYTF.

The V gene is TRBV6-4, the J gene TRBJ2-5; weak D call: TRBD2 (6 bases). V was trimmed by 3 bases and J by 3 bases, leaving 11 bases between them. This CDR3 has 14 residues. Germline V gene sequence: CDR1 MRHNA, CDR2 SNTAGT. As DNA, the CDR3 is TGTGCCAGCAGTGAAGTTGCGGGAAAAGAGACCCAGTACTTC. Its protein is CASSEVAGKETQYF.

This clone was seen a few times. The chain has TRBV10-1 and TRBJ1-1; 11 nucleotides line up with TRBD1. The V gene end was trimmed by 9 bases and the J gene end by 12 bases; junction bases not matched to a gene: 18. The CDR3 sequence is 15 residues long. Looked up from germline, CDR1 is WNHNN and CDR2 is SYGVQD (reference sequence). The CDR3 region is CASRSGTGGSGTTFF. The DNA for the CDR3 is TGCGCCAGTAGATCCGGGACAGGGGGATCAGGTACAACTTTCTTT.

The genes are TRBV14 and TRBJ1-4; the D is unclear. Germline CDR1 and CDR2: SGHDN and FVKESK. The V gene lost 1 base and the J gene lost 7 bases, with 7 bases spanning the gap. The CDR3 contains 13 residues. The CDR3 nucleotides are TGTGCCAGCAGCCAAGGGGCGATTGAAAAACTGTTTTTT. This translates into CASSQGAIEKLFF.

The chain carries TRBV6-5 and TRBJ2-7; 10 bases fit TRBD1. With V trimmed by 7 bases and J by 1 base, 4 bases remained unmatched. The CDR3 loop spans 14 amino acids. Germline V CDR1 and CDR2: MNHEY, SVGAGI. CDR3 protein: CASTGTGVSYEQYF. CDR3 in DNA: TGTGCCAGCACAGGGACAGGGGTGTCCTACGAGCAGTACTTC.

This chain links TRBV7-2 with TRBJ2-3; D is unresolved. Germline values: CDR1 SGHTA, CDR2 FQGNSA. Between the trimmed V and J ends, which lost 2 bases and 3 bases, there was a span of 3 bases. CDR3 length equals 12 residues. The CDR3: CASSLQTDTQYF. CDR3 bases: TGTGCCAGCAGCTTACAGACAGATACGCAGTATTTT.

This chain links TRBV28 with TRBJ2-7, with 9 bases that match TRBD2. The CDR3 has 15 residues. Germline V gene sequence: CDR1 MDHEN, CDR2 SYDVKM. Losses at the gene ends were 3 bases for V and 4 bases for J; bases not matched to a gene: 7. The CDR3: CASSFTASGIYEQYF. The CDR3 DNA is TGTGCCAGCAGTTTTACGGCTAGCGGGATTTACGAGCAGTACTTC.

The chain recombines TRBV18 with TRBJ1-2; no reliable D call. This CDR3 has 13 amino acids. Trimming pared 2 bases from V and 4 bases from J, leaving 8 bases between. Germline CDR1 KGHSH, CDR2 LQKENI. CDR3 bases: TGTGCCAGCTCACCAACAGCAGCCTATGGCTACACCTTC. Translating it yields CASSPTAAYGYTF.

CDR3 sequence: CASSVQGSSRDTQYF. The CDR3 DNA reads as TGTGCCAGCTCTGTACAGGGAAGTTCAAGAGATACGCAGTATTTT. The chain recombines TRBV18 with TRBJ2-3; D may be TRBD1 (6 bases). In germline, CDR1 is KGHSH, CDR2 LQKENI. Deletions cut 6 bases from V and 5 bases from J, with 18 bases between. The CDR3 contains 15 residues.